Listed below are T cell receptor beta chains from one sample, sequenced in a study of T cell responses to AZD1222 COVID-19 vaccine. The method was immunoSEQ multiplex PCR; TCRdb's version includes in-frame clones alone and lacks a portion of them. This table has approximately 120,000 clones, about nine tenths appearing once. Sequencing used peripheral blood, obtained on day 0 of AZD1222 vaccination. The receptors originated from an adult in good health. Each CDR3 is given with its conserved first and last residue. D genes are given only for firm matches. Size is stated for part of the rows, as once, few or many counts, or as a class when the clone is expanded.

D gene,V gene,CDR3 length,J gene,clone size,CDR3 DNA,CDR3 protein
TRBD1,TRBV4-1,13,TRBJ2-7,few,TGCGCCAGCAGCCAACAACAGGGGTACGAGCAGTACTTC,CASSQQQGYEQYF
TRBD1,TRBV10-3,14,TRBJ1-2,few,TGTGCCATCAGCCCCACGGACAGGGATACTGGCTACACCTTC,CAISPTDRDTGYTF
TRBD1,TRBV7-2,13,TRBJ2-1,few,TGTGCCAGCAGCCTGACAGGGGGCAATGAGCAGTTCTTC,CASSLTGGNEQFF
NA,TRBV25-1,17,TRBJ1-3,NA,TGTGCCAGCAGTGAATTGGTGGGGGTGTCCTCTGGAAACACCATATATTTT,CASSELVGVSSGNTIYF
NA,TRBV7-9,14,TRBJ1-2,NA,TGTGCCAGCAGCTTAGGGATAGGAAACTATGGCTACACCTTC,CASSLGIGNYGYTF
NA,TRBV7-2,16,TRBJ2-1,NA,TGTGCCAGCAGCGCCCTGGCGGGACCCTCCTACAATGAGCAGTTCTTC,CASSALAGPSYNEQFF
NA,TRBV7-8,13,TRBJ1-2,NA,TGTGCCAGCAGCCGCGACATGAACTATGGCTACACCTTC,CASSRDMNYGYTF
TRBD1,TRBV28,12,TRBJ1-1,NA,TGTGCCAGCAGTCCAGGGGGGACTGAAGCTTTCTTT,CASSPGGTEAFF
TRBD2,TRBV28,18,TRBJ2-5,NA,TGTGCCAGCAGTTTGTCGGCTAGCGGGAGTATATGGGGAGAGACCCAGTACTTC,CASSLSASGSIWGETQYF
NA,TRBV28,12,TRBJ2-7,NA,TGTGCCAGCAGTACCGGAGTTCGCGAGCAGTACTTC,CASSTGVREQYF
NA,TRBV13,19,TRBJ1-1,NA,TGTGCCAGCAGCGAAGAGCGAAACAGGGCGAGTAGACTTAACACTGAAGCTTTCTTT,CASSEERNRASRLNTEAFF
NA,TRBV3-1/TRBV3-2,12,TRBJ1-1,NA,TGTGCCAGCAGCCAATCCCAGAGACAAGCTTTCTTT,CASSQSQRQAFF
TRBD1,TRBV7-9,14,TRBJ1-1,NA,TGTGCCAGCAGCGTGGGACAGGTGAACACTGAAGCTTTCTTT,CASSVGQVNTEAFF
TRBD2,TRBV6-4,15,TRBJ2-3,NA,TGTGCCAGCAGTGACTCAGCGGGGGGGCCAGATACGCAGTATTTT,CASSDSAGGPDTQYF
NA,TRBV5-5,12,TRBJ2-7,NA,TGTGCCAGCAGCTTGCGCCAGGCCGAGCAGTACTTC,CASSLRQAEQYF
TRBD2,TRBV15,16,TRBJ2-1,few,TGTGCCACCAGCAGCGGGACTAGCGGGGGGGTCGATGAGCAGTTCTTC,CATSSGTSGGVDEQFF
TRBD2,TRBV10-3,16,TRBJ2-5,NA,TGTGCCATCAGTGAGAGGCGCGGGGGATTACAAGAGACCCAGTACTTC,CAISERRGGLQETQYF
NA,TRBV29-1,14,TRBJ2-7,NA,TGCAGCGTTGAAGAAGACACGGAGCTCTACGAGCAGTACTTC,CSVEEDTELYEQYF
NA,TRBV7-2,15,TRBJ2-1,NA,TGTGCCAGCAGCCCTACCAATATCAGACTAGTAGGGCAGTTCTTC,CASSPTNIRLVGQFF
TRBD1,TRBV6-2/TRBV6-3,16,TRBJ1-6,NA,TGTGCCAGCAGCCTTGGACAGGGAAGCTATAATTCACCCCTCCACTTT,CASSLGQGSYNSPLHF
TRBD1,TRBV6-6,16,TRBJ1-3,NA,TGTGCCAGCAGGCGACAGGGGGTTATATCTGGAAACACCATATATTTT,CASRRQGVISGNTIYF
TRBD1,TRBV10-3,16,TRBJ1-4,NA,TGTGCCATCAGTGCCGGGACAGACACAACTAATGAAAAACTGTTTTTT,CAISAGTDTTNEKLFF
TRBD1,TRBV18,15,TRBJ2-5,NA,TGTGCCAGCTCACGAGGTACAGGGGACCAAGAGACCCAGTACTTC,CASSRGTGDQETQYF
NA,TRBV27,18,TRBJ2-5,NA,TGTGCCAGCAGTTCCTACTACGGGGCAGCCAGAACCCAAGAGACCCAGTACTTC,CASSSYYGAARTQETQYF
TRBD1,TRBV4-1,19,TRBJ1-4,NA,TGCGCCAGCAGCCAAGATCGCACAGGGGGCCCAACGGCTAATGAAAAACTGTTTTTT,CASSQDRTGGPTANEKLFF
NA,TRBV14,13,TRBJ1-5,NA,TGTGCCAGCAGCCAAGGGGGGAATCAGCCCCAGCATTTT,CASSQGGNQPQHF
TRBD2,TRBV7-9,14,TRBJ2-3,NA,TGTGCCAGCAGCTCGTCGGGCCCGGGGGGTAGGCAGTATTTT,CASSSSGPGGRQYF
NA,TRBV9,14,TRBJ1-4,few,TGTGCCAGCAGCCCGCCGCCGGGTAATGAAAAACTGTTTTTT,CASSPPPGNEKLFF
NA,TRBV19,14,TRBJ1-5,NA,TGTGCCACCCGTCCTAGGGGGTGGGATCAGCCCCAGCATTTT,CATRPRGWDQPQHF
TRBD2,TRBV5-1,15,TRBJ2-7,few,TGCGCCAGCAGCTTGGGGCTAGCGGGAGCTTACGAGCAGTACTTC,CASSLGLAGAYEQYF
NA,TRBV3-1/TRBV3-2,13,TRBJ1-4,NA,TGTGCCAGCAGCGGCAGGGTTCACGAAAAACTGTTTTTT,CASSGRVHEKLFF
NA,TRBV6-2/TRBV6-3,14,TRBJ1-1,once,TGTGCCAGCAGTGCCCAGTTAGCATTGACTGAAGCTTTCTTT,CASSAQLALTEAFF
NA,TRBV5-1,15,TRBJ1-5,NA,TGCGCCAGCAGCTTGGGCGGCCCGGGGGCCCAGCCCCAGCATTTT,CASSLGGPGAQPQHF
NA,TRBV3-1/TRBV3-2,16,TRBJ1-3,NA,TGTGCCAGCAGCCATGGCCAGTTCCGCTCTGGAAACACCATATATTTT,CASSHGQFRSGNTIYF
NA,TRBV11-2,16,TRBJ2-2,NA,TGTGCCAGCAGCTTAGGTTGGGGGGCCCACACCGGGGAGCTGTTTTTT,CASSLGWGAHTGELFF
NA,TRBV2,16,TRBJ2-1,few,TGTGCCAGCAGTGAAGGCGGCGGCAGCTCCTACAATGAGCAGTTCTTC,CASSEGGGSSYNEQFF
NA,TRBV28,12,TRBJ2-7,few,TGTGCCAGCAGTCCCACGGGGACCGAGCAGTACTTC,CASSPTGTEQYF